The 8 T cell receptor beta chains given below trace back to one sample, sequenced in a study of blood T cell repertoires in COVID-19. Generated by immunoSEQ multiplex PCR, the TCRdb table keeps only in-frame clones and is missing some. Of 100,000 to 150,000 clones in the sample, around four fifths are singletons; the top ten hold 6%. The sequenced material came from peripheral blood. The receptors here all came from a man at least 80 years old with COVID-19, enrolled during active disease.

The chain employs TRBV2 and TRBJ2-3; TRBD2 aligns across 10 bases. The J segment lost 5 bases and the V segment lost 3 bases, leaving 8 bases of the junction unmatched. The length of the CDR3 is 16 residues. CDR1 and CDR2 (germline): SNHLY, FYNNEI. The DNA for the CDR3 is TGTGCCAGCAGTGAGCCCCTAGCGGGAGTTAAAGATACGCAGTATTTT. This encodes CASSEPLAGVKDTQYF.

The rearrangement joins TRBV29-1 to TRBJ2-5; 13 positions agree with TRBD2. Trimming removed 6 bases from V and 3 bases from J; junction bases left unmatched: 4. Germline V lookup: CDR1 SQVTM, CDR2 ANQGSEA. This CDR3 comprises 14 residues. The CDR3 loop is CSVAGLAGEETQYF. The CDR3 nucleotides read TGCAGCGTCGCCGGACTAGCGGGAGAAGAGACCCAGTACTTC.

J is TRBJ2-7 and V is TRBV5-1; possible D gene TRBD2, 5 bases. In germline, CDR1 is SGHRS, CDR2 YFSETQ. This CDR3 is 14 amino acids long. Trimming took off 2 bases at V and 3 bases at J, with 12 bases between the two ends. The chain's CDR3 is CASSFGLGYYEQYF. CDR3 in DNA: TGCGCCAGCAGCTTCGGACTCGGCTACTACGAGCAGTACTTC.

CDR3: CASSPGLAGGATQYF. As DNA, the CDR3 is TGTGCCAGCAGCCCGGGACTAGCGGGAGGGGCTACGCAGTATTTT. This chain joins TRBV5-4 and TRBJ2-3; 16 nucleotides line up with TRBD2. V lost 4 bases, J lost 8 bases, and 4 bases stayed unmatched. Germline V CDR1 and CDR2: SGHNT, YYREEE (reference sequence). The CDR3 length is 15 residues.

The sample holds a few counts of this clone. The chain links TRBV6-6 to TRBJ1-6; D is possibly TRBD1 (6 bases). Germline V lookup: CDR1 MNHNY, CDR2 SVGAGI (reference sequence). The CDR3 spans 14 residues. The ends were cut back, 2 bases at V and 9 bases at J, with 11 bases in the middle. CDR3 sequence reads: CASSYEGDVSPLHF. CDR3 DNA sequence: TGTGCCAGCAGTTACGAGGGGGATGTTTCACCCCTCCACTTT.

This clone was seen many times. This chain links TRBV5-6 with TRBJ2-3; no clear D gene. This CDR3 is built from 11 residues. The ends were cut back, 5 bases at V and 9 bases at J, with 10 bases in the middle. Looked up from germline, CDR1 is SGHDT and CDR2 is YYEEEE. CDR3 sequence: CASSTARTQYF. In DNA form, the CDR3 reads TGTGCCAGCAGTACTGCTAGGACGCAGTATTTT.

This clone was recorded a few times. The genes are TRBV19 and TRBJ1-1; D unresolved. The length of the CDR3 is 13 residues. Germline CDR1 is LNHDA and CDR2 is SQIVND (reference sequence). The ends were cut back, 5 bases at V and 3 bases at J, with 10 bases in the middle. Written as DNA, the CDR3 is TGTGCCAGTAGTCTGACAACTTACACTGAAGCTTTCTTT. The encoded protein is CASSLTTYTEAFF.

In its sample, this clone was seen a few times. This sequence joins TRBV5-1 and TRBJ2-5; D possibly corresponds to TRBD2 (6 bases). The V gene's germline CDR1 is SGHRS and CDR2 YFSETQ. V was pared by 6 bases and J by 2 bases, with 11 bases between. This CDR3 has 13 amino acids. The CDR3 coding sequence is TGCGCCAGCACGGGACTCGAACAAGAGACCCAGTACTTC. The encoded protein is CASTGLEQETQYF.